This T cell receptor beta chain was sequenced in a study of blood T cell repertoires in COVID-19. The CDR3 is 13 residues long. The germline gives CDR1 MNHNY, CDR2 SVGAGI (reference sequence). The V gene lost 6 bases and the J gene lost 4 bases, with 7 bases spanning the gap. The table came from immunoSEQ multiplex PCR; TCRdb's copy has only in-frame clones and leaves some out. The table lists 200,000 to 300,000 clones, about 80% of them singletons. This sequence was found in a man aged 25-40 years who had recovered from COVID-19. The sample comprised peripheral blood. The chain joins TRBV6-6 to TRBJ2-6, with a tentative D call TRBD2 (5 bases). The CDR3 sequence is CASSSGGANVLTF. The CDR3 coding sequence is TGTGCCAGCAGCTCGGGGGGGGCCAACGTCCTGACTTTC.